This T cell receptor beta chain appears in the sequencing data of a study of a mutant IDH1 vaccine in newly diagnosed glioma. Background on the study: Sex distribution of treated patients was around 62% male and about 40% female; mean age was around 40 years. Study-wide points: Pseudoprogression apparently lacked any relation to changes in top peripheral T cell clonotypes.

Remarks on this clone: Its target is not known.

V was shortened by 2 bases and J by 4 bases, with 6 bases between the two germline ends. The CDR3 is made up of 14 amino acids. CDR1 and CDR2 from the germline V gene are MNHNY and SVGAGI (reference sequence). As to time point: baseline, week 1 (first vaccination visit). Treatment of the sample: pre-vaccination baseline after standard-of-care therapy. The protocol was immunoSEQ multiplex PCR, while the TCRdb copy is restricted to in-frame clones and leaves out a portion. The profile shows 95,000 to 100,000 clones, roughly 90% of them singletons. Sequenced here: PBMCs, sampled from a glioma patient treated with radiotherapy, temozolomide or both. This sequence originates from a woman aged 50 to 65 with glioma. The gene calls are TRBV6-6 and TRBJ1-6; D gene uncertain. The CDR3 sequence is CASSYRQYNSPLHF. In nucleotides, the CDR3 is TGTGCCAGCAGTTACAGGCAGTATAATTCACCCCTCCACTTT.